This T cell receptor (beta chain) was identified during a study of blood T cell repertoires in COVID-19 (dated by TCRdb to the early 2020s). For the wider study: Samples from collaborators originated in the United States, Italy and Spain and spanned both the acute and convalescent phases of COVID-19. Subjects who had been exposed to COVID-19, were actively infected with it, or had recovered from it provided the deeply sampled blood TCRbeta repertoires that made up the dataset. The material from the prospective study consisted of cDNA or gDNA derived from T cells, B-cell-depleted T cells, or PBMCs. A de-identified subject ID, COVID-19 status, age in years and sex were almost always included in the sample metadata. The repertoires were released in a freely available public database intended as a resource for research on the immune response to SARS-CoV-2. Samples were obtained from the ongoing ImmuneRACE study (first 160 participants) and from some 1,300 subjects provided by 6 global collaborators. HLA class I and class II types, where available, came from metadata supplied by the sample provider rather than from assay-based typing.

One collaborating source in Seattle enrolled patients while the patients were actively infected and followed the patients over time throughout the course of disease. Whole blood was collected in K2EDTA tubes by collaborating institutions according to the institutions' own protocols. For TCRbeta analysis, collaborators shipped samples as frozen whole blood, isolated PBMCs, or DNA extracted from either of those sample types. As concerns this clone: What this receptor recognizes is not known. No qualities accompany the bases; no much larger clone lies one base away.

CDR3 length: 15 amino acids, cysteine to phenylalanine. The read is trimmed to its CDR3 DNA, 45 bases read in frame from base 1. The germline V gene encodes CDR1 MNHEY and CDR2 SMNVEV (reference sequence). Trimming accounts for 5 bases at V and 8 bases at J, while the number of junction bases matched to no gene is 10. TCRbeta CDR3 regions were amplified from genomic DNA using the immunoSEQ Assay, a bias-controlled multiplex PCR. From the authors' description of their analysis: The number of nucleated cells in each sample was estimated from the amplification of reference gene primers within the assay. To quantify the absolute abundance of each unique TCRbeta CDR3 rearrangement, sequence reads were collapsed and filtered. Productive Simpson clonality was computed per sample as the square root of Simpson's diversity index over productive rearrangements. TCRdb provides this immuneACCESS table in a form limited to in-frame rearrangements. Some clones are lacking; in checked studies, under half of them reflect an unresolved V gene, and why the rest are absent is not known. The V and J calls and clone size are taken from that table; D and trimming were inferred from the DNA. For this sample there are roughly 110,000 clones; around 85% appear just once. The top ten clones comprise roughly 5% of the sample.

What the authors observed across the whole study: The quantity of clinical and demographic metadata differed by source and by participant and was supplied without curation.

This TCR was sampled from an older woman with COVID-19, enrolled during active disease. Input material: peripheral blood. The sequence is built from TRBV27 and TRBJ1-4, with 8 central nucleotides matching TRBD1. In nucleotides, the sequence is TGTGCCAGCAGTCCATGGACAGGGTTAGGAGAAAAACTGTTTTTT. Translation gives CASSPWTGLGEKLFF.